A selection of T cell receptor beta chains follows, all from one sample in a study of shared clonotypes between healthy human individuals. The repertoire was sequenced with immunoSEQ multiplex PCR; TCRdb's copy has only in-frame clones and lacks some. The data hold 800,000 or so clones, with about 97% observed a single time. Input material: naive CD8+ T cells sorted from blood. Receptor source: a man in his thirties or forties in good health. Each CDR3 is given with its conserved first and last residue. Fields, in order: J gene, clone size, D gene, V gene, CDR3 DNA, CDR3 protein. D genes are given only for firm matches. Where a row states a size, it is once, few, many or the class of an expanded clone; other rows omit it.

>TRBJ2-5|NA|NA|TRBV7-6
TGTGCCAGCAGCTTAGAGGTTCGCCGGACCCAGTACTTC
CASSLEVRRTQYF
>TRBJ2-1|NA|NA|TRBV5-1
TGCGCCAGCAGCTTGTATTCGGGAGAGATAAGCTCCTACAATGAGCAGTTCTTC
CASSLYSGEISSYNEQFF
>TRBJ2-5|NA|TRBD1|TRBV15
TGTGCCACCAGCAGATCGGGGACAGGGGGTGCGGAGACCCAGTACTTC
CATSRSGTGGAETQYF
>TRBJ1-2|NA|TRBD1|TRBV7-9
TGTGCCAGCAGCTCAGTCCGACAGGGGGCGACCTATGGCTACACCTTC
CASSSVRQGATYGYTF
>TRBJ2-2|NA|NA|TRBV5-4
TGTGCCAGCAGCTTGGCGGGGGGCGCCGACACCGGGGAGCTGTTTTTT
CASSLAGGADTGELFF
>TRBJ2-3|NA|NA|TRBV19
TGTGCCAGTAGTAGACCTCGGGGAGGAAACACAGATACGCAGTATTTT
CASSRPRGGNTDTQYF
>TRBJ1-2|NA|NA|TRBV2
TGTGCCAGCAGAGAGGGTGTTGGGACGGACTATGGCTACACCTTC
CASREGVGTDYGYTF
>TRBJ2-2|NA|NA|TRBV5-6
TGTGCCAGCAGCTTGGGACATATGAACACCGGGGAGCTGTTTTTT
CASSLGHMNTGELFF
>TRBJ2-5|NA|TRBD2|TRBV5-8
TGTGCCAGCAGCAAAGGTCTTGGGACTAGCGGAGACCCAAAACAAGAGACCCAGTACTTC
CASSKGLGTSGDPKQETQYF
>TRBJ1-1|NA|NA|TRBV9
TGTGCCAGCAGCGTAGAAGGTGGGCCCTTAACTGAAGCTTTCTTT
CASSVEGGPLTEAFF
>TRBJ2-1|NA|TRBD2|TRBV7-9
TGTGCCACAAGACTAGCGGGGAACAATGAGCAGTTCTTC
CATRLAGNNEQFF
>TRBJ2-6|once|TRBD2|TRBV19
TGTGCCAGTAGTATGAGCGGGAGTGGGGCCAACGTCCTGACTTTC
CASSMSGSGANVLTF
>TRBJ2-1|NA|NA|TRBV11-2
TGTGCCAGCAGCTTAGGCGGGAATAGCCCGCTTGAGTGGGAGCAGTTCTTC
CASSLGGNSPLEWEQFF
>TRBJ2-7|once|TRBD2|TRBV7-9
TGTGCCAGCAGCTCCACTATTAGCGGGAGGGGCAGCCCCTACGAGCAGTACTTC
CASSSTISGRGSPYEQYF
>TRBJ1-5|NA|NA|TRBV16
TGTGCCAGCAGCCAATCGCTTGGGGGTTCAAGCAATCAGCCCCAGCATTTT
CASSQSLGGSSNQPQHF
>TRBJ1-4|NA|NA|TRBV7-9
TGTGCCAGCAGCTCCCTAGCGGCAGTTAGAACTAATGAAAAACTGTTTTTT
CASSSLAAVRTNEKLFF
>TRBJ2-7|NA|NA|TRBV27
TGTGCCAGCAGTTTAAGTGCCGGCGCCTACGAGCAGTACTTC
CASSLSAGAYEQYF
>TRBJ2-5|NA|TRBD2|TRBV27
TGTGCCAGCAACCTAGGGACTAGCGGGAACCAAGAGACCCAGTACTTC
CASNLGTSGNQETQYF
>TRBJ1-2|NA|NA|TRBV11-2
TGTGCCAGCAGCCCAGACCCAACTAAGGGCTACACCTTC
CASSPDPTKGYTF
>TRBJ2-2|NA|NA|TRBV14
TGTGCCAGCAGCCAAGATCTGGGCGGGATGGACGGGGAGCTGTTTTTT
CASSQDLGGMDGELFF
>TRBJ2-3|once|TRBD1|TRBV27
TGTGCCAGCAGTTTAGGGACAGGGTACTCAGATACGCAGTATTTT
CASSLGTGYSDTQYF
>TRBJ2-7|NA|NA|TRBV7-2
TGTGCCAGCAGCTTTGGTCAAGCAGGGGAGCAGTACTTC
CASSFGQAGEQYF
>TRBJ1-5|NA|NA|TRBV6-4
TGTGCCAGCAGTACAGGGAAGGGGGGAATTCAGCCCCAGCATTTT
CASSTGKGGIQPQHF
>TRBJ2-5|NA|TRBD2|TRBV13
TGTGCCAGCAGCCCGGGGACTAGCGGGATGGCAGAGACCCAGTACTTC
CASSPGTSGMAETQYF
>TRBJ2-6|NA|TRBD1|TRBV9
TGTGCCAGCAGCGGATACCGGACAGGGGGTAATGGGGCCAACGTCCTGACTTTC
CASSGYRTGGNGANVLTF
>TRBJ1-2|NA|NA|TRBV7-2
TGTGCCAGCAGCCCTTACGGGATACATTATGGCTACACCTTC
CASSPYGIHYGYTF
>TRBJ2-7|NA|NA|TRBV7-9
TGTGCCAGCAGCTTGCAGGAGTCCACCTCCTACGAGCAGTACTTC
CASSLQESTSYEQYF
>TRBJ2-6|NA|TRBD2|TRBV9
TGTGCCAGCAGCGTAGGTCGAGGGGACTATAGCTCTGGGGCCAACGTCCTGACTTTC
CASSVGRGDYSSGANVLTF
>TRBJ2-7|NA|NA|TRBV27
TGTGCCAGCAGTTTACAGCCAGGGGCGGGCGCCTACGAGCAGTACTTC
CASSLQPGAGAYEQYF
>TRBJ2-7|NA|NA|TRBV27
TGTGCCAGCAGTTCCTTTACGGGGGCGATTGAGTACGCCTACGAGCAGTACTTC
CASSSFTGAIEYAYEQYF
>TRBJ2-1|NA|TRBD2|TRBV7-6
TGTGCCAGCAGCCCGAGCGGGGCGAGCTCCTACAATGAGCAGTTCTTC
CASSPSGASSYNEQFF